Below, 25 T cell receptor beta chains from the same sample are listed, as sequenced in a study of shared clonotypes between healthy human individuals. Positive CCR7 selection of CD45RO-negative cells yielded the naive CD8 cells, and terminally differentiated effector memory CD45RA+ cells were excluded. TCRdb keeps only in-frame clones here, not all; method: immunoSEQ multiplex PCR. The data show more than 600,000 clones, with under 95% seen just once and roughly 24% held by the top ten. Specimen: naive CD8+ T cells sorted from blood. The receptors here all came from a man under 40 in good health.

The chain joins TRBV7-9 to TRBJ2-7; D gene unclear. Germline V gene sequence: CDR1 SEHNR, CDR2 FQNEAQ (reference sequence). V lost 2 bases to trimming and J lost 4 bases, with 12 bases between them. This CDR3 contains 14 residues. The CDR3 region is CASSLPGLGYEQYF. The CDR3 region has the DNA TGTGCCAGCAGCTTACCGGGCCTTGGGTACGAGCAGTACTTC.

The chain carries TRBV7-6 and TRBJ2-7, with a possible D match to TRBD2 (6 bases). With 6 bases removed from V and 0 bases from J, the gap between germline ends came to 15 bases. Germline values: CDR1 SGHVS, CDR2 FNYEAQ. The CDR3 runs to 15 residues. The CDR3 nucleotides read TGTGCCAGCAGGCAAATGGCGGGAAGCTCCTACGAGCAGTACTTC. This encodes CASRQMAGSSYEQYF.

The chain couples TRBV28 to TRBJ2-1, with D possibly being TRBD2 (6 bases). Trimming left V 3 bases short and J 5 bases short, with 14 bases between. The CDR3 length is 15 residues. CDR1 MDHEN and CDR2 SYDVKM come from the germline V gene. The CDR3 DNA sequence: TGTGCCAGCAGTTTCCCCACCGGGACTCACAATGAGCAGTTCTTC. The encoded protein is CASSFPTGTHNEQFF. The variable domain in full, with the rest retrieved from reference TRBV28 and TRBJ2-1, is DVKVTQSSRYLVKRTGEKVFLECVQDMDHENMFWYRQDPGLGLRLIYFSYDVKMKEKGDIPEGYSVSREKKERFSLILESASTNQTSMYLCASSFPTGTHNEQFFGPGTRLTVL.

Details on this clone: Compared with germline, one end of the junction differs, possibly owing to a read error. The chain joins TRBV6-9 to TRBJ2-7, with 9 bases identical to TRBD1. The CDR3 extends over 16 amino acids. Germline-derived CDR1 and CDR2 are MNHGY and SVAAGI. In DNA form, the CDR3 reads TGTGCCAGCATTTATCCCCTTTGGGACAGGGCCTACGAGCAGTACTTC. Translated, it gives CASIYPLWDRAYEQYF.

The J gene is TRBJ1-1, the V gene TRBV6-5; D uncertain. The CDR3 length is 15 residues. Per the germline V gene, CDR1 is MNHEY and CDR2 is SVGAGI. The V end was cut by 5 bases, the J end by 4 bases, with 17 bases between. CDR3 nucleotide sequence: TGTGCCAGCAGTCCCGTACACCTTCTTGTCACTGAAGCTTTCTTT. It codes for CASSPVHLLVTEAFF.

CDR3 amino acids: CASSAQDSYGYTF. For the CDR3, the DNA is TGTGCCAGCAGCGCCCAGGACAGCTATGGCTACACCTTC. The gene calls are TRBV9 and TRBJ1-2; D may be TRBD1 (6 bases). The V and J ends lost 3 bases and 4 bases respectively, with 10 bases between them. The CDR3 is 13 residues long. Germline V gene lookup returns CDR1 SGDLS and CDR2 YYNGEE.

This chain joins TRBV7-6 and TRBJ2-7; D tentatively reads TRBD1 or TRBD2 (6 bases each). V was pared by 5 bases and J by 0 bases, with 11 bases between. Germline V gives CDR1 SGHVS, CDR2 FNYEAQ. The CDR3 spans 14 residues. CDR3 bases: TGTGCCAGCAGCCCGCGGGACACCTCCTACGAGCAGTACTTC. Its translation: CASSPRDTSYEQYF. Looking up the rest from reference TRBV7-6 and TRBJ2-7 gives the full variable domain: GAGVSQSPRYKVTKRGQDVALRCDPISGHVSLYWYRQALGQGPEFLTYFNYEAQQDKSGLPNDRFSAERPEGSISTLTIQRTEQRDSAMYRCASSPRDTSYEQYFGPGTRLTVT.

The J gene is TRBJ2-3, the V gene TRBV4-3; 7 bases are shared with TRBD2. The ends lost 4 bases at V and 6 bases at J; junction bases unmatched: 7. The CDR3 is 14 residues long. Germline V CDR1 and CDR2: LGHNA, YSLEER. This chain's CDR3 is CASSPFRGVDTQYF. CDR3 nucleotides: TGCGCCAGCAGCCCATTTCGGGGGGTCGATACGCAGTATTTT.

This clone was counted once. V usage is TRBV29-1 and J usage is TRBJ2-3; unclear D gene. The CDR3 spans 13 residues. Germline-derived CDR1 and CDR2 are SQVTM and ANQGSEA. V lost 2 bases to trimming and J lost 2 bases, with 8 bases between them. CDR3 in amino acids: CSVELSNTDTQYF. The CDR3 coding sequence is TGCAGCGTTGAACTATCCAACACAGATACGCAGTATTTT.

The CDR3 DNA reads TGTGCCAGCAGCCACCTCGGGGACCAAGAGACCCAGTACTTC. Translating it yields CASSHLGDQETQYF. The rearrangement links TRBV11-2 to TRBJ2-5, with D perhaps matching TRBD2 (5 bases). CDR1 SGHAT and CDR2 FQNNGV come from the germline V gene. V was trimmed by 5 bases and J by 0 bases, leaving 10 bases between them. CDR3 length: 14 residues.

This sequence joins TRBV10-3 and TRBJ2-4; weak D call: TRBD1 (5 bases). Germline V gives CDR1 ENHRY, CDR2 SYGVKD. With 10 bases removed from V and 5 bases from J, the gap between germline ends came to 30 bases. The CDR3 contains 18 residues. The CDR3 is CATPSVPNLRQKENIQYF. The CDR3 DNA follows: TGTGCCACGCCGTCAGTGCCCAATCTCAGACAGAAGGAAAACATTCAGTACTTC.

The chain employs TRBV10-1 and TRBJ2-2; D is perhaps TRBD1 or TRBD2 (5 bases each). Trimming shortened V by 0 bases and J by 3 bases, and 14 bases separated the two germline ends. The CDR3 length is 17 residues. Per the germline V gene, CDR1 is WNHNN and CDR2 is SYGVQD (reference sequence). Written as DNA, the CDR3 is TGCGCCAGCAGTGAGTCGGGGACCGTCATGGACACCGGGGAGCTGTTTTTT. It yields the protein CASSESGTVMDTGELFF.

V and J are TRBV4-1 and TRBJ2-7; D is possibly TRBD1 or TRBD2 (5 bases each). Trimming stripped 4 bases from V and 2 bases from J, with 9 bases between. CDR3 size: 13 residues. Germline V lookup: CDR1 MGHRA, CDR2 YSYEKL. This CDR3 is CASSLGRAYEQYF. CDR3 DNA sequence: TGCGCCAGCAGCCTGGGGCGGGCCTACGAGCAGTACTTC.

This clone was observed a handful of times. V and J are TRBV4-1 and TRBJ2-7, with TRBD2 matching over 8 bases. J was trimmed by 2 bases and V by 6 bases; bases with no gene match: 12. The CDR3 runs to 16 residues. Germline CDR1 reads MGHRA; CDR2 reads YSYEKL. In nucleotides, the CDR3 is TGCGCCAGCAGGCTGAGAGCGGGAGACTCTCCCTACGAGCAGTACTTC. Protein sequence: CASRLRAGDSPYEQYF.

The chain joins TRBV7-9 to TRBJ2-7; D not certain. V dropped 1 base and J dropped 11 bases, with 9 bases sitting between them. The germline V gene has CDR1 SEHNR and CDR2 FQNEAQ (reference sequence). The CDR3 contains 11 residues. CDR3 sequence (DNA): TGTGCCAGCAGCTTAGGATCCCAGGAGTACTTC. Translated: CASSLGSQEYF.

The chain couples TRBV10-3 to TRBJ1-1, with D maybe TRBD1 (5 bases). This CDR3 is built from 15 residues. Germline values: CDR1 ENHRY, CDR2 SYGVKD. V lost 4 bases, J lost 1 base, and 13 bases lay in between. The DNA for the CDR3 is TGTGCCATCAGTGGAGGGGAGGGGCCGAACACTGAAGCTTTCTTT. It codes for CAISGGEGPNTEAFF.

The table lists this clone with a count of one. The chain uses TRBV29-1 and TRBJ2-1; TRBD1 agrees at 8 bases. Germline CDR1 is SQVTM and CDR2 is ANQGSEA. Germline trimming cut 6 bases from V and 3 bases from J; bases unmatched to any gene: 10. The CDR3 is 15 amino acids. CDR3 nucleotide sequence: TGCAGCGTCAAAACCTCCGGGACAGGCTACAATGAGCAGTTCTTC. This gives the protein CSVKTSGTGYNEQFF.

CDR3 nucleotides: TGTGCCAGCAGTCGACGGGACAAGACAGAAGCTTTCTTT. Translated: CASSRRDKTEAFF. The rearrangement uses TRBV27 and TRBJ1-1; D may be TRBD1 (6 bases). CDR1 and CDR2 from the germline V gene are MNHEY and SMNVEV (reference sequence). The CDR3 consists of 13 residues. V was clipped by 5 bases and J by 8 bases, with 15 bases between them.

This rearrangement joins TRBV19 to TRBJ2-7; D possibly corresponds to TRBD2 (5 bases). The germline V gene has CDR1 LNHDA and CDR2 SQIVND (reference sequence). V was cut by 3 bases and J by 2 bases, with 11 bases left in between. CDR3 length: 14 residues. DNA of the CDR3: TGTGCCAGTAGTATGGGTAGCGCCACCTACGAGCAGTACTTC. Residues: CASSMGSATYEQYF.

The gene calls are TRBV4-1 and TRBJ2-3, with TRBD2 matching over 7 bases. The CDR3 runs to 16 residues. J gave up 3 bases and V 4 bases, and 10 bases lay outside the gene matches. From germline, CDR1 is MGHRA and CDR2 YSYEKL. CDR3 in DNA: TGCGCCAGCAGCCCCCTCTTTGCGGGAGATACAGATACGCAGTATTTT. Residues: CASSPLFAGDTDTQYF.

The gene calls are TRBV5-5 and TRBJ1-3, with TRBD1 matching 7 bases. Unmatched junction bases numbered 14, after V lost 5 bases and J lost 0 bases. The germline V gene encodes CDR1 SGHKS and CDR2 YYEKEE (reference sequence). The CDR3 sequence is 18 residues long. DNA of the CDR3: TGTGCCAGCAGTCCAACGTACAGGGGCTTGAGCTCTGGAAACACCATATATTTT. Protein: CASSPTYRGLSSGNTIYF.

The chain employs TRBV4-1 and TRBJ2-7; 7 positions agree with TRBD2. The CDR3 is made up of 15 amino acids. The V gene end was trimmed by 0 bases and the J gene end by 2 bases; junction bases not matched to a gene: 4. CDR1 and CDR2 (germline): MGHRA, YSYEKL. This CDR3 is CASSQDPAGTYEQYF. As DNA, the CDR3 is TGCGCCAGCAGCCAAGATCCAGCGGGAACCTACGAGCAGTACTTC.

The chain carries TRBV27 and TRBJ2-1; 7 bases align to TRBD1. The CDR3 runs 17 residues. Looked up from germline, CDR1 is MNHEY and CDR2 is SMNVEV (reference sequence). J lost 5 bases, V lost 6 bases, and 16 bases had no gene match. The CDR3 region is CASSPLEEDRVDNEQFF. CDR3 in DNA: TGTGCCAGCAGCCCCCTCGAAGAAGACAGGGTGGACAATGAGCAGTTCTTC.

The chain is built from TRBV25-1 and TRBJ1-4, with 9 bases fitting TRBD1. This CDR3 comprises 18 residues. The junction had 13 bases not matched to a gene; V was cut back by 0 bases and J by 8 bases. Germline V gene sequence: CDR1 MGHDK, CDR2 SYGVNS. DNA for the CDR3: TGTGCCAGCAGTGAATACCCCTTACAGGGGGCCTTAGAGGAAAAACTGTTTTTT. As protein: CASSEYPLQGALEEKLFF.

Remarks on this clone: The DNA is omitted, as the CDR3 cannot be located on it reliably, and the CDR3 follows TCRdb's listing. V usage is TRBV6-1 and J usage is TRBJ1-5; no check of the table's D call, TRBD1, against the DNA was made. The CDR3 spans 14 amino acids, including both terminal residues. CDR1 is MNHNS and CDR2 is SASEGT in the germline V gene. The CDR3 protein is CASILGAGNQPQHF.